These 8 T cell receptor beta chains came from one sample sequenced in a study of regulatory T cells in long-lasting Graves disease. CDR3-region Arm-PCR and iRepertoire HTBI primers produced the TCR beta libraries. TCRdb redid the calling of the multiplex PCR reads with MiXCR, one entry per CDR3 protein. In the table there are approximately 310,000 distinct CDR3 sequences, 15% to 20% of which are singletons. Stated time point: newly diagnosed GD, antithyroid drugs for less than 3 months. Extracted RNA from PBMCs served as the source of the TCR library. The material sequenced was peripheral blood mononuclear cells (PBMCs), taken at new diagnosis, from a patient treated with antithyroid drugs. The receptors derive from a female donor with Graves disease.

The rearrangement joins TRBV2 to TRBJ2-7, with D maybe TRBD1 (5 bases). Trimming cost V 9 bases and J 4 bases, with 10 bases left between them. CDR3 length equals 11 residues. The germline V gene encodes CDR1 SNHLY and CDR2 FYNNEI. The CDR3 spells CASQGLYEQYF. The CDR3 DNA reads TGTGCCAGTCAGGGTTTGTACGAGCAGTACTTC.

About this clonotype: This may arise from a read error, as a much more abundant clone is one base away. Given the absence of the conserved phenylalanine or tryptophan at the CDR3 end, a read error is likely. The J gene is TRBJ1-1, the V gene TRBV20-1; D unresolved. The CDR3 length is 13 residues. The germline V gene encodes CDR1 DFQATT and CDR2 SNEGSKA (reference sequence). The V end lost 0 bases, the J end lost 3 bases, and 8 bases lay between the germline ends. The CDR3 here is CSARDRSYTEAFI. In nucleotides, the CDR3 is TGCAGTGCTAGAGACCGGTCTTACACTGAAGCTTTCATT.

In its sample, this clonotype was seen many times. The chain joins TRBV3-1 to TRBJ2-1, with D possibly being TRBD1 or TRBD2 (6 bases each). The CDR3 has 14 residues. The V end lost 10 bases, the J end lost 0 bases, and 13 bases lay between the germline ends. CDR1 is LGHDT and CDR2 is YNNKEL in the germline V gene (reference sequence). The CDR3 here is CATRRGSSYNEQFF. The CDR3 DNA reads as TGTGCCACCCGGAGGGGGAGCTCCTACAATGAGCAGTTCTTC.

In this sample, this clonotype turned up many times. The chain combines TRBV28 with TRBJ1-1; TRBD1 might be the D (6 bases). Germline CDR1 and CDR2: MDHEN and SYDVKM. The CDR3 length is 14 residues. V lost 6 bases, J lost 10 bases, and 21 bases lay in between. The CDR3 bases are TGTGCCAGCAGCCAGGACAGACCGACACTGGGAGCTTTCTTT. It codes for CASSQDRPTLGAFF.

Ten or more counts support this clonotype. The genes are TRBV3-1 and TRBJ2-3, with 15 bases lining up with TRBD2. V gave up 4 bases and J gave up 5 bases; unmatched junction bases: 7. Per germline, CDR1 LGHDT and CDR2 YNNKEL (reference sequence). The CDR3 is 17 residues long. CDR3 protein: CASSPGLAGGPLDTQYF. In nucleotides, the CDR3 is TGTGCCAGCAGCCCCGGACTAGCGGGAGGGCCGTTAGATACGCAGTATTTT.

This clonotype was recorded at least ten times. This rearrangement joins TRBV29-1 to TRBJ2-2; maybe TRBD2 (6 bases). The germline V and J ends were trimmed by 6 bases and 2 bases, with 16 bases remaining between them. The CDR3 spans 15 residues. Germline V gene lookup returns CDR1 SQVTM and CDR2 ANQGSEA. The CDR3 DNA is TGCAGCGTCCTACCGGGACTCGTAAACACCGGGGAGCTGTTTTTT. This encodes CSVLPGLVNTGELFF.

This clonotype came up many times. This rearrangement joins TRBV20-1 to TRBJ2-1; TRBD2 matches 8 bases. This CDR3 region has 15 residues. The germline CDR1 and CDR2 sequences are DFQATT and SNEGSKA (reference sequence). V lost 5 bases, J lost 6 bases, and 12 bases stayed unmatched. The CDR3 DNA is TGCAGTGCTTCCCTCCCGAGCGGGAGAGGCAATGAGCAGTTCTTC. It translates to CSASLPSGRGNEQFF.

This clonotype was seen at least ten times. The genes are TRBV27 and TRBJ1-2, with D perhaps TRBD1 (6 bases). The CDR3 spans 14 residues. V gave up 6 bases and J gave up 3 bases, with 14 bases separating them. Germline V CDR1 and CDR2: MNHEY, SMNVEV (reference sequence). The CDR3 bases are TGTGCCAGCAGCCTTACAGGGTACGACTATGGCTACACCTTC. Translation: CASSLTGYDYGYTF.